This TCR beta chain was captured in a study of technical replicates of blood from a few donors. Sequencing was performed with immunoSEQ multiplex PCR; in TCRdb, only in-frame clones are kept and a portion is missing. Of about 73,000 clones detected, approximately 93% appear once; the ten largest clones hold 0.2% to 0.3%. Trimming removed 2 bases from V and 12 bases from J, with 15 bases in between. This CDR3 spans 13 amino acids. Per the germline V gene, CDR1 is SGHNT and CDR2 is YYREEE (reference sequence). The receptor comes from a human donor in good health. V usage is TRBV5-4 and J usage is TRBJ2-1, with D perhaps TRBD1 (5 bases). Sequenced material: T cells isolated from PBMCs. For the CDR3, the DNA is TGTGCCAGCAGCTTACAAACAGGAGTCTTGCAGTTCTTC. Its protein is CASSLQTGVLQFF.